Listed below are T cell receptor beta chains from one sample, sequenced in a study of regulatory T cells in long-lasting Graves disease. TCRdb reprocessed the multiplex PCR reads with MiXCR, giving one entry per CDR3 protein. The sample holds around 400,000 distinct CDR3 sequences, about 21% seen once. The sample here was peripheral blood mononuclear cells (PBMCs), taken when the disease was refractory, from a patient treated with antithyroid drugs. The origin of the receptors is a female donor with Graves disease. The CDR3 runs from the conserved cysteine through the conserved F or W. A D gene is named only where the DNA matches it firmly.

d_call,j_call,v_call,cdr3_aa
-,TRBJ2-7,TRBV9,CASSPEGASTYEQYF
TRBD1,TRBJ2-2,TRBV6-1,CASRPQGSTGELFF
-,TRBJ1-6,TRBV2,CASMGGTRTGSPLHF
-,TRBJ2-3,TRBV7-3,CASSLVGTSTDTQYF
TRBD2,TRBJ2-7,TRBV6-8,CANSRGLAGGPGEQYF
-,TRBJ2-5,TRBV9,CASSAPGPQETQYF
-,TRBJ1-4,TRBV28,CASSFPQGTLVEKLFF
-,TRBJ1-4,TRBV20-1,CSASEGRIATNEKLFF
TRBD2,TRBJ2-7,TRBV3-1,CVSSQLIAGGTYEQYF
TRBD2,TRBJ2-7,TRBV20-1,CSAPRPTSGRGEQYF
TRBD2,TRBJ2-7,TRBV30,CAPKGRSGLAIWEQYF
-,TRBJ1-5,TRBV6-1,CASSPLNSNQPQHF
-,TRBJ1-1,TRBV4-1,CASSPKDGGTEAFF
-,TRBJ2-1,TRBV5-1,CASSLAVVNNEQFF
-,TRBJ1-1,TRBV15,CATNRGFENTEAFF
-,TRBJ2-5,TRBV6-1,CASSGPPYPQETQYF
TRBD2,TRBJ2-7,TRBV25-1,CASGGTSGTYEQYF
TRBD2,TRBJ2-2,TRBV19,CASSGTSGSGAGELFF
TRBD2,TRBJ2-2,TRBV12-3/TRBV12-4,CASSYRTSGTIGGELFF
TRBD2,TRBJ2-7,TRBV20-1,CSAGLAGGPYEQYF
-,TRBJ2-3,TRBV6-2/TRBV6-3,CASSIVRTGGDTQYF
TRBD1,TRBJ2-3,TRBV10-3,CAISQTRADRGRTDTQYF
-,TRBJ2-2,TRBV5-1,CASSKSSSPWTQNTGELFF
-,TRBJ1-4,TRBV10-3,CATRGSSNEKLFF
-,TRBJ1-4,TRBV11-2,CASSTPGGDTSATNEKLFF
-,TRBJ1-2,TRBV5-1,CASRRAVEVLSYGYTF
TRBD2,TRBJ2-7,TRBV30,CAWNTQRGITYEQYF
TRBD1,TRBJ1-2,TRBV6-1,CASIGQGAGGYTF
TRBD1,TRBJ1-1,TRBV3-1,CASRTQGNTETFF
TRBD1,TRBJ2-7,TRBV20-1,CSAARGTGAEQYF
-,TRBJ2-3,TRBV28,CASSDTPSSSTDTQYF
TRBD1,TRBJ1-3,TRBV11-2,CASTLGQAGNTIYF
TRBD2,TRBJ2-7,TRBV7-8,CAVLIRGGGSEQYF
TRBD1,TRBJ2-7,TRBV4-1,CASSFSPDRRYEQYF
-,TRBJ2-2,TRBV7-9,CASSLARANTGELFF
TRBD1,TRBJ2-2,TRBV6-1,CASRPGQATGELFF
-,TRBJ2-7,TRBV19,CASSPPGRDSSDEQYF
-,TRBJ1-4,TRBV5-8,CASSKDRGGLSEKLFF
TRBD1,TRBJ1-2,TRBV5-1,CASSWDRSNYGYTF
TRBD2,TRBJ2-2,TRBV12-5,CASGLTGLADTGELFF
-,TRBJ2-2,TRBV5-1,CASSWQGTGELFF